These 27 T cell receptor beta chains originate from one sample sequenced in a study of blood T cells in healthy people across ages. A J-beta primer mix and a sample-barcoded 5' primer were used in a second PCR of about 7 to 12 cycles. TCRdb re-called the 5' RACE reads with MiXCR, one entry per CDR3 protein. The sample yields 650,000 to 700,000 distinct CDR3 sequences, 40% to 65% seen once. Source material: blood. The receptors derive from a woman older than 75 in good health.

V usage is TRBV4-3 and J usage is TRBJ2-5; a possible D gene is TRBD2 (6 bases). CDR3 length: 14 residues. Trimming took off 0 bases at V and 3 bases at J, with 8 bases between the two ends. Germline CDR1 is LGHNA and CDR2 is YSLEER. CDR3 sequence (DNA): TGCGCCAGCAGCCAAGATCGCGGGAAAGAGACCCAGTACTTC. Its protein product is CASSQDRGKETQYF.

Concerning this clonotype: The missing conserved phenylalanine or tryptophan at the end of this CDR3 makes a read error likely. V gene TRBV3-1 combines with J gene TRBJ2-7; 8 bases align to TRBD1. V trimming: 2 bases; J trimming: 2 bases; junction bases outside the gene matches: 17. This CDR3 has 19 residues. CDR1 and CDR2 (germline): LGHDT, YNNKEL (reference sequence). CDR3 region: CASSQFAGQGGVVTYEQYS. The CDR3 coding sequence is TGTGCCAGCAGCCAATTCGCCGGACAGGGAGGAGTAGTCACCTACGAGCAGTACTCC.

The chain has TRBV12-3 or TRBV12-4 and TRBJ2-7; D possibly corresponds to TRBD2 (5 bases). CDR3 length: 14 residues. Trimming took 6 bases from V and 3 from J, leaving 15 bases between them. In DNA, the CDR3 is TGTGCCAGCAGCACGAGGGATAGGGACTACGAGCAGTACTTC. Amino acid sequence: CASSTRDRDYEQYF.

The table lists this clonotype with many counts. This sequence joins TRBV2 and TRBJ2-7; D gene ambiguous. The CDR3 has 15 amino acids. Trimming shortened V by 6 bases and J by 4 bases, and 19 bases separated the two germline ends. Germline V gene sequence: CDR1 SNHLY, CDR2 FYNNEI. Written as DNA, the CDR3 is TGTGCCAGCAGGAACAAGGGATTTAGGAGTTACGAGCAGTACTTC. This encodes CASRNKGFRSYEQYF.

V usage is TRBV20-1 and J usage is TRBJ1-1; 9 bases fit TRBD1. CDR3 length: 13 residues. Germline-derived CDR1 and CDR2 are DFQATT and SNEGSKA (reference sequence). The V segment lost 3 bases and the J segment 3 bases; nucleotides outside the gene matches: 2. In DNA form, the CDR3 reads TGCAGTGCTAGGGGACAGGGCTACACTGAAGCTTTCTTT. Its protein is CSARGQGYTEAFF.

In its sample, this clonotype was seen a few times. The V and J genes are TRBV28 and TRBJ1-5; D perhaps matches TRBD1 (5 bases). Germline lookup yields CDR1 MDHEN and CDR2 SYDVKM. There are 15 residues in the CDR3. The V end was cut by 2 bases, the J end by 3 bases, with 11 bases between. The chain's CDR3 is CASSLPEGLNQPQHF. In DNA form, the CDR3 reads TGTGCCAGCAGTTTACCCGAGGGGCTCAATCAGCCCCAGCATTTT.

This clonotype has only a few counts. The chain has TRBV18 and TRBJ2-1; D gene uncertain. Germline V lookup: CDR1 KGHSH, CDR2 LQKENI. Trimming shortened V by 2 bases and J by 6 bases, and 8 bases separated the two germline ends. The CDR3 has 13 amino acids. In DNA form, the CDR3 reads TGTGCCAGCTCACCAATTACCGCCAATGAGCAGTTCTTC. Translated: CASSPITANEQFF.

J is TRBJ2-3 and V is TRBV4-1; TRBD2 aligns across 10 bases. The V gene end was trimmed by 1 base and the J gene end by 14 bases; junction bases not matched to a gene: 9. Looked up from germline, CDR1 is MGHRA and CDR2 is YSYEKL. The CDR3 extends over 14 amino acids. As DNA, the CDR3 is TGCGCCAGCAGCCAAGCTTTCCTAGCGGGAGCTGCGTATTTT. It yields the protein CASSQAFLAGAAYF.

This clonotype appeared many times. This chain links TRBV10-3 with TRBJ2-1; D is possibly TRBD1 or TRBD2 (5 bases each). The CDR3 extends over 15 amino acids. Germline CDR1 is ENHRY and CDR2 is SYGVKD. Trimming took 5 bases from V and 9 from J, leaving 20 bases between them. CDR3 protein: CAISSGTARSIEQFF. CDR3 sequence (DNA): TGTGCCATCAGTTCCGGGACGGCCCGATCAATTGAGCAGTTCTTC.

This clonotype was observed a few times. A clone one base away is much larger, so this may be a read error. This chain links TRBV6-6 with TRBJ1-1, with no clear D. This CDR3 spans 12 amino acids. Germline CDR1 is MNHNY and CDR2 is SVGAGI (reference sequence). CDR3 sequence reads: CANSYSTGEAFF. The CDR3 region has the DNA TGTGCCAACAGTTACTCTACCGGGGAAGCTTTCTTT.

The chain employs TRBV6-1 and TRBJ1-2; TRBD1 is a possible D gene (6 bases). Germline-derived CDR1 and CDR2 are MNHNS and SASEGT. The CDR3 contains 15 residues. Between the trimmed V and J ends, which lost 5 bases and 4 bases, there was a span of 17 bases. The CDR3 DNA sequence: TGTGCCAGCAGTTATCAATCAGGGGCCTTCTATGGCTACACCTTC. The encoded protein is CASSYQSGAFYGYTF.

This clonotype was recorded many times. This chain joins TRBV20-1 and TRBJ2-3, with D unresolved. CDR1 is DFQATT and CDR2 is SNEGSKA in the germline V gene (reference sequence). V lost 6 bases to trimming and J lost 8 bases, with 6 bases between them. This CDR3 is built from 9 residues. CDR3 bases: TGCAGTGCCAAGGGTACGCAGTATTTT. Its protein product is CSAKGTQYF.

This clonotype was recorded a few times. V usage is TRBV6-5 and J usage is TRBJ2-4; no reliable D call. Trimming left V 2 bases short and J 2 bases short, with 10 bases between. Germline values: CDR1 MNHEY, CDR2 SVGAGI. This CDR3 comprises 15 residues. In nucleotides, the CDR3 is TGTGCCAGCAGTTACACTCGGTCCACCAAAAACATTCAGTACTTC. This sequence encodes CASSYTRSTKNIQYF.

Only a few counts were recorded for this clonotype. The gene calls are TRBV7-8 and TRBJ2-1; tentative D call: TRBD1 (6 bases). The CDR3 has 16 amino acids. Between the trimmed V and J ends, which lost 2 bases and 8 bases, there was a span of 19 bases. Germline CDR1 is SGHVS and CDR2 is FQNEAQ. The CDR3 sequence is CASSLSGARFSHEQFF. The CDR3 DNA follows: TGTGCCAGCAGCTTATCAGGGGCCCGATTTTCCCATGAGCAGTTCTTC. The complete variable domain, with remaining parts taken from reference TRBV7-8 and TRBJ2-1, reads GAGVSQSPRYKVAKRGQDVALRCDPISGHVSLFWYQQALGQGPEFLTYFQNEAQLDKSGLPSDRFFAERPEGSVSTLKIQRTQQEDSAVYLCASSLSGARFSHEQFFGPGTRLTVL.

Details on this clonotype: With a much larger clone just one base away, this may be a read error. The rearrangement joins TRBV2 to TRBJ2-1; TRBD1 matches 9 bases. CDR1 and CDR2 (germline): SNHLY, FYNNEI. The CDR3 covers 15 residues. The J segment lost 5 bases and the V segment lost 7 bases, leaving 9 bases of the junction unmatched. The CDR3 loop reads CASKAGTGMNNEQFF. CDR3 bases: TGTGCCAGCAAGGCCGGGACAGGGATGAACAATGAGCAGTTCTTC.

CDR3: CASSLAREGASNEKLFF. The CDR3 DNA reads TGTGCCAGCAGCTTAGCCCGGGAGGGGGCTTCTAATGAAAAACTGTTTTTT. The chain carries TRBV11-2 and TRBJ1-4; TRBD1 matches 7 bases. V dropped 1 base and J dropped 3; count of bases not matched to a gene: 8. CDR3 length equals 17 residues. Germline values: CDR1 SGHAT, CDR2 FQNNGV.

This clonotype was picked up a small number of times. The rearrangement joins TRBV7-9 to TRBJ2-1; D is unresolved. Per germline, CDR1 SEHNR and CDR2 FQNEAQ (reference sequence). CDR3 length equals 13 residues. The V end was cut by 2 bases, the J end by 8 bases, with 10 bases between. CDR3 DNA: TGTGCCAGCAGCTTAAAACCCACCTATGAGCAGTTCTTC. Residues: CASSLKPTYEQFF.

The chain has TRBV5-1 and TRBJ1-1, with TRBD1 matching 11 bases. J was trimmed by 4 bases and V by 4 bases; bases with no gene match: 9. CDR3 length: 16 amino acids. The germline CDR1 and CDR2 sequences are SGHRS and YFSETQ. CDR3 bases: TGCGCCAGCAGCCCCATCTCCGGGACAGGGGGCACTGAAGCTTTCTTT. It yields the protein CASSPISGTGGTEAFF.

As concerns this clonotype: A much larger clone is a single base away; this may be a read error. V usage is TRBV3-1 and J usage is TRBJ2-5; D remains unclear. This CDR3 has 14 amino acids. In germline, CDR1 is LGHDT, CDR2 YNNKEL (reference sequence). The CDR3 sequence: CANSQNSHLETQYF. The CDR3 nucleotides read TGTGCCAACAGCCAAAATTCCCACCTGGAGACCCAGTACTTC.

Written as DNA, the CDR3 is TGCGCCGGATCACTAGCGGGGGGGCAAGATACGCAGTATTTT. Amino acid sequence: CAGSLAGGQDTQYF. This chain joins TRBV5-1 and TRBJ2-3, with TRBD2 matching over 13 bases. Germline CDR1 and CDR2: SGHRS and YFSETQ. The CDR3 contains 14 residues. V dropped 10 bases and J dropped 5; count of bases not matched to a gene: 7.

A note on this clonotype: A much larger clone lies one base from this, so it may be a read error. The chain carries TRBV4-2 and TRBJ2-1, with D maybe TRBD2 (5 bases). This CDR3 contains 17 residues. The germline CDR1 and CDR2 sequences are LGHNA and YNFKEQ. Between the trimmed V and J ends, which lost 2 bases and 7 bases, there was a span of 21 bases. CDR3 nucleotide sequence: TGTGCCAGCAGCCAACTCTCTTCGACTCAAGAGGGAAATGAGCAGTTCTTC. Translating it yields CASSQLSSTQEGNEQFF.

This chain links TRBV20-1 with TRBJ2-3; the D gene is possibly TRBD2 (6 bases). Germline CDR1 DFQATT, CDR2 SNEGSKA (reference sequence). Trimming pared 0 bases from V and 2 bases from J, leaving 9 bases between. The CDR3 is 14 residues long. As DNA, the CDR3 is TGCAGTGCTAGAGATGCGGGATTCACAGATACGCAGTATTTT. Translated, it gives CSARDAGFTDTQYF.

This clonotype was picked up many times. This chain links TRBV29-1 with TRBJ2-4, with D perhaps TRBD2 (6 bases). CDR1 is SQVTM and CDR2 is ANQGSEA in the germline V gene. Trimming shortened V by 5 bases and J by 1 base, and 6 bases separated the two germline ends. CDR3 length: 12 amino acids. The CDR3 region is CSVREAKNIQYF. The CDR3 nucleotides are TGCAGCGTTCGGGAGGCCAAAAACATTCAGTACTTC.

CDR3 amino acids: CASTPRRYQETQYF. The CDR3 bases are TGTGCCAGCACTCCTAGGCGATACCAAGAGACCCAGTACTTC. The chain uses TRBV12-3 or TRBV12-4 and TRBJ2-5; D gene unclear. Trimming took 7 bases from V and 0 from J, leaving 12 bases between them. The CDR3 consists of 14 residues.

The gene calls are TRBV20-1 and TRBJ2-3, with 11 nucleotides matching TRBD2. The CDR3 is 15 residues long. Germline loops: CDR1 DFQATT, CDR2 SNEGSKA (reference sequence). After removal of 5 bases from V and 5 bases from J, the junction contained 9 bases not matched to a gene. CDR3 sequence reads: CSALPPSGGLDTQYF. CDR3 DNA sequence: TGCAGTGCTTTGCCTCCTAGCGGGGGGTTAGATACGCAGTATTTT.

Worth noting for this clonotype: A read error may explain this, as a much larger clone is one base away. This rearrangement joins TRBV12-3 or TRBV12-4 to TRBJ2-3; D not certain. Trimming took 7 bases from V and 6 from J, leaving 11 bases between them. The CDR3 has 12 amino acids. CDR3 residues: CASTLLGDTQYF. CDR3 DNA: TGTGCCAGCACCCTTCTGGGGGATACGCAGTATTTT.

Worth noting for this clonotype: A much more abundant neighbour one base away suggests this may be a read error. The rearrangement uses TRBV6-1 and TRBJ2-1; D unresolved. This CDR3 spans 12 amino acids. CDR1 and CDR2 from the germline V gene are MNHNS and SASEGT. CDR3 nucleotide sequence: TGTGCCAGCAGCCGCATCTACAATGGGCAGTTCTTC. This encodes CASSRIYNGQFF.